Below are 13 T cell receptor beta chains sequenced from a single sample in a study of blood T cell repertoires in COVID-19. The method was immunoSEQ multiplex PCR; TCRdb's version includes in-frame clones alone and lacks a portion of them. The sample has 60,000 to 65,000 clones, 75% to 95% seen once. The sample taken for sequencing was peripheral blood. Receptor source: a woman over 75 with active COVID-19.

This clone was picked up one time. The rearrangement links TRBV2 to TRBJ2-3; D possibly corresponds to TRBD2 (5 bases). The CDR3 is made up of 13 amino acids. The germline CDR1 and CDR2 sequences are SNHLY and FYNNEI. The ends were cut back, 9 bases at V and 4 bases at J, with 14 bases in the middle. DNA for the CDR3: TGTGCCAGTTTGAGGGATTTGCCAGATACGCAGTATTTT. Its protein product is CASLRDLPDTQYF.

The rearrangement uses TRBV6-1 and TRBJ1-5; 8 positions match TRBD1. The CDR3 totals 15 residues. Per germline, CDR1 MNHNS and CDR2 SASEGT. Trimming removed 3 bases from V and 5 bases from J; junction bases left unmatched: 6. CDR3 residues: CASSEDRVPYQPQHF. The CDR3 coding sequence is TGTGCCAGCAGTGAGGACAGGGTGCCGTATCAGCCCCAGCATTTT.

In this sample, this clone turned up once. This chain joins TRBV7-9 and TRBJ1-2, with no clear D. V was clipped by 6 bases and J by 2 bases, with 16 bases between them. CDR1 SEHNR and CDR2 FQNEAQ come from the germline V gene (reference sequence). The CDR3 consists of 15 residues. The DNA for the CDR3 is TGTGCCAGCAGTCCTAACGGGGAATCAAACTATGGCTACACCTTC. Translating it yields CASSPNGESNYGYTF.

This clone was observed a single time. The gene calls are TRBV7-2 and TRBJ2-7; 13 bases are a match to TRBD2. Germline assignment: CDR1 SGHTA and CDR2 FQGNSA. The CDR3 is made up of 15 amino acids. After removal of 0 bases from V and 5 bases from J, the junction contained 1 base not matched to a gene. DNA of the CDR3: TGTGCCAGCAGCTTAGCACTAGCGGGAGGGGACGAGCAGTACTTC. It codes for CASSLALAGGDEQYF.

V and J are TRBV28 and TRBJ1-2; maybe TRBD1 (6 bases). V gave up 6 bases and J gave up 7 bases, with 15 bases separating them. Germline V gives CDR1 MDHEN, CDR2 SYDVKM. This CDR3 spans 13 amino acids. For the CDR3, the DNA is TGTGCCAGCAGCCGAACAGGGTTTTTTGGCTACACCTTC. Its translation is CASSRTGFFGYTF.

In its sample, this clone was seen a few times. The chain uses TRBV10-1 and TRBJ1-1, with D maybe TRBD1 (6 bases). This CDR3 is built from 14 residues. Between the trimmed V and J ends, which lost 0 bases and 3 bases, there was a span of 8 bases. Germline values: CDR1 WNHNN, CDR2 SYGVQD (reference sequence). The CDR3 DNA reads TGCGCCAGCAGTGAGTCGTCAGGGGACACTGAAGCTTTCTTT. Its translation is CASSESSGDTEAFF.

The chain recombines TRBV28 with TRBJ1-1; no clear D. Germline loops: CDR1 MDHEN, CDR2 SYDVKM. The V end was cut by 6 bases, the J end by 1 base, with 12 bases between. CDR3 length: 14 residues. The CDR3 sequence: CASSTGLPNTEAFF. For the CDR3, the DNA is TGTGCCAGCAGCACCGGACTGCCGAACACTGAAGCTTTCTTT.

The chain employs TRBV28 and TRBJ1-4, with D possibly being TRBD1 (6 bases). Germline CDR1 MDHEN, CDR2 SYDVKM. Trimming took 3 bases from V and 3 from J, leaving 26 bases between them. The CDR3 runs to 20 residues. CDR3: CASSFTAGEPVMMANEKLFF. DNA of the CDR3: TGTGCCAGCAGTTTTACGGCAGGGGAACCGGTCATGATGGCTAATGAAAAACTGTTTTTT.

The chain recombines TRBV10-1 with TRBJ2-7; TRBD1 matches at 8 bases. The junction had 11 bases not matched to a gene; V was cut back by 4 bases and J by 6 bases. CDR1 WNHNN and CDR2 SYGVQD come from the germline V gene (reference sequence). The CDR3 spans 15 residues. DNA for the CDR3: TGCGCCAGCAGTGGGGGGACCGGGACAGGCGGCGAGCAGTACTTC. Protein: CASSGGTGTGGEQYF.

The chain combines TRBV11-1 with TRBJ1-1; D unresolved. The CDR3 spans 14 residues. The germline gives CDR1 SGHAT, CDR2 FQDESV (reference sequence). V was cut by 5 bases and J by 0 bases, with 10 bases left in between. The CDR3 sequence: CASSRGRLNTEAFF. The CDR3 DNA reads TGTGCCAGCAGCAGAGGGAGGCTGAACACTGAAGCTTTCTTT.

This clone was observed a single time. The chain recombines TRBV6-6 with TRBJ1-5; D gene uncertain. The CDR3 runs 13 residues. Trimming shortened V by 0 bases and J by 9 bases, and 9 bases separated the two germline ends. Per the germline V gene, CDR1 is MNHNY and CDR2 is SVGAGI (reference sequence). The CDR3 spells CASSYSEGTPQHF. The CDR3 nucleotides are TGTGCCAGCAGTTACTCGGAGGGCACGCCCCAGCATTTT.

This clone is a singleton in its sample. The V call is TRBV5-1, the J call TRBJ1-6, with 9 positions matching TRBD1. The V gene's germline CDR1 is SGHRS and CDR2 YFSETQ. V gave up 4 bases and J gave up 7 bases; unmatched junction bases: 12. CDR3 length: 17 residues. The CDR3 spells CASSALTGGQGNSPLHF. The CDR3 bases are TGCGCCAGCAGCGCTTTAACAGGGGGACAGGGAAATTCACCCCTCCACTTT.

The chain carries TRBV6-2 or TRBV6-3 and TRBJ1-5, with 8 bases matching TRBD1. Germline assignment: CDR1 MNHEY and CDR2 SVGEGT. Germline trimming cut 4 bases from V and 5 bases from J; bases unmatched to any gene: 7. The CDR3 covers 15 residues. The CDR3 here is CASSSLTGDHQPQHF. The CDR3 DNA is TGTGCCAGCAGTTCCCTGACAGGGGATCATCAGCCCCAGCATTTT.